Listed below are T cell receptor beta chains from one sample, sequenced in a study of T cell repertoires in cytomegalovirus infection. TCRdb redid the calling of the reads with MiXCR, one entry per CDR3 protein. The top ten clones hold approximately 14% of a sample with about 450,000 distinct CDR3 sequences, approximately 33% of them seen once. What was sequenced was PBMCs. The receptors shown here come from a human donor in good health (CMV status not recorded). Some clones in this sample may be carry-over from other donors' samples. CDR3s include the opening cysteine and the closing phenylalanine or tryptophan. D genes are given only for firm matches. Not all rows give a size; the values are once, few, many and, for expanded clones, a class.

DNA	CDR3	size	V	J	length	D
TGTGCCAGCATCAAGGGGGCGGGTAGCAATCAGCCCCAGCATTTT	CASIKGAGSNQPQHF	.	TRBV28	TRBJ1-5	15	TRBD1
TGTGCCACCAGCAGACTGGGGGACAACTCCTACGAGCAGTACTTC	CATSRLGDNSYEQYF	few	TRBV15	TRBJ2-7	15	.
TGTGCCAGCAGCATCAGCGGGGCCGGGTGGTACTACAATGAGCAGTTCTTC	CASSISGAGWYYNEQFF	.	TRBV6-5	TRBJ2-1	17	TRBD2
TGTGCCAGCAGCCTCGGACAGGGGTTGGCTGGCTACACCTTC	CASSLGQGLAGYTF	.	TRBV7-2	TRBJ1-2	14	TRBD1
TGTGCCAGCAGTGATGGGGTATCTCAGCCCCAGCATTTT	CASSDGVSQPQHF	.	TRBV6-1	TRBJ1-5	13	.
TGTGCCCGCAGTTACTCGACGGGATACGAGCAGTACTTC	CARSYSTGYEQYF	.	TRBV6-2/TRBV6-3	TRBJ2-7	13	.
TGTGCCAGCAGCTTAGCGGGTCCTCCAGATACGCAGTATTTT	CASSLAGPPDTQYF	many	TRBV7-2	TRBJ2-3	14	.
TGTGCCAGTAGTATGAGACAGCCGAACACTGAAGCTTTCTTT	CASSMRQPNTEAFF	.	TRBV19	TRBJ1-1	14	.
TGTGCCAGCAGCCGCGCGGGACAGGGGATTTACGAGCAGTACTTC	CASSRAGQGIYEQYF	.	TRBV27	TRBJ2-7	15	TRBD1
TGTGCCAGCATTAGCGAGAACACCGGGGAGCTGTTTTTT	CASISENTGELFF	.	TRBV6-1	TRBJ2-2	13	.
TGTGCCAGCAGTCAACCAGACGAGTACCCCTACGGCTACACCTTC	CASSQPDEYPYGYTF	few	TRBV6-1	TRBJ1-2	15	.
TGTGCCAGCAGTTGGGGGGCGGTGAACACTGAAGCTTTCTTT	CASSWGAVNTEAFF	few	TRBV6-5	TRBJ1-1	14	.
TGTGCCAGCAGCCCTGACAGGGGGCCTCTCTCTGGAAACACCATATATTTT	CASSPDRGPLSGNTIYF	many	TRBV7-2	TRBJ1-3	17	TRBD1
TGTGCCAGCATCGTACAGGGGGCAGGGGACACTGAAGCTTTCTTT	CASIVQGAGDTEAFF	many	TRBV7-2	TRBJ1-1	15	TRBD1
TGTGCCAGCAGCTTACCCCAGACAGAAAACAATGAGCAGTTCTTC	CASSLPQTENNEQFF	many	TRBV7-9	TRBJ2-1	15	.
TGTGCCAGCAGCCCCCCGGGACGCGAAAAGCGGTATTTT	CASSPPGREKRYF	.	TRBV11-2	TRBJ2-3	13	.
TGTGCCAGCAGCCCGGGCCGAGAGACCCATTACTTC	CASSPGRETHYF	.	TRBV7-2	TRBJ2-5	12	.
TGTGCCAGCAGTTACCTTGGGACAGGGAGTGAGCAGTACTTC	CASSYLGTGSEQYF	.	TRBV6-6	TRBJ2-7	14	TRBD1
TGTGCCACCAGTGACGCCGGGAGGACTGAAGCTTTCTTT	CATSDAGRTEAFF	.	TRBV24-1	TRBJ1-1	13	.
TGTGCCAGTAGTAGACTACCCACAGATACGCAGTATTTT	CASSRLPTDTQYF	.	TRBV19	TRBJ2-3	13	.
TGTGCCAGCGCAGGGAGCCTTAGCAATCAGCCCCAGCATTTT	CASAGSLSNQPQHF	many	TRBV28	TRBJ1-5	14	.
TGTGCCAGTAGGGGGACAGAAAATCAGCCCCAGCATTTT	CASRGTENQPQHF	.	TRBV19	TRBJ1-5	13	TRBD1
TGCGCCAGCAGCTTGTCTGGGACAAGGAATGAAAAACTGTTTTTT	CASSLSGTRNEKLFF	.	TRBV5-1	TRBJ1-4	15	.
TGTGCCAGCAGACCTACAGGGGCCCTTGCAACTAATGAAAAACTGTTTTTT	CASRPTGALATNEKLFF	.	TRBV6-5	TRBJ1-4	17	TRBD1
TGCGCCAGCAGCCAAGATTATAGGGGACAGGATGAAGCTTTCTTT	CASSQDYRGQDEAFF	.	TRBV4-1	TRBJ1-1	15	TRBD1
TGTGCCAGCAGCCAACCAATAGCGTACGACCAAGAGACCCAGTACTTC	CASSQPIAYDQETQYF	.	TRBV4-1	TRBJ2-5	16	.
TGTGCCAGCAGCCAGTTTTCGGGGCGGGGGGGCAATGAGCAGTTCTTC	CASSQFSGRGGNEQFF	many	TRBV7-2	TRBJ2-1	16	TRBD2
TGTGCCAGCAGTTCCCCAGGTTATGCCTACGAGCAGTACTTC	CASSSPGYAYEQYF	.	TRBV28	TRBJ2-7	14	.
TGCGCCAGCAGCCAAGAGACAGCCTACACCGGGGAGCTGTTTTTT	CASSQETAYTGELFF	.	TRBV4-1	TRBJ2-2	15	.
TGTGCCACCAGTGACCCTTCCTCCGTGTACAATGAGCAGTTCTTC	CATSDPSSVYNEQFF	.	TRBV24-1	TRBJ2-1	15	.
TGTGCCAGCAGCCACCGACCGGGACAGGGGGTGGATGGCTACACCTTC	CASSHRPGQGVDGYTF	few	TRBV2	TRBJ1-2	16	TRBD1
TGTGCCAGCAGTTTATTAACGAGTGAGCAGTTCTTC	CASSLLTSEQFF	many	TRBV28	TRBJ2-1	12	.
TGTGCCAGCAGCCAAGATTTGGGGGGTATTACCAAAAACATTCAGTACTTC	CASSQDLGGITKNIQYF	.	TRBV4-2	TRBJ2-4	17	.
TGTGCCAGCAGCACTCGACAGGGCGGTAGCAATCAGCCCCAGCATTTT	CASSTRQGGSNQPQHF	many	TRBV27	TRBJ1-5	16	TRBD1
TGTGCCAGCAGCTTAGCGCTACAGGGCTTTCACACTGAAGCTTTCTTT	CASSLALQGFHTEAFF	few	TRBV7-6	TRBJ1-1	16	.